These T cell receptor beta chains were read from a single sample in a study of cytomegalovirus exposure and HLA in healthy donors. Assay: immunoSEQ multiplex PCR; the TCRdb copy retains only in-frame clones and omits some. The data contain about 160,000 clones, roughly 86% of them singletons. Sequenced sample: PBMCs. These receptors all stem from a young man in good health and CMV-seropositive. Both conserved end residues are part of each CDR3. D genes are given only for firm matches. The size of a clone is reported for some rows only, either as once, few or many, or as a class for expanded clones.

cdr3_nt | cdr3_aa | d_call | v_call | clone_size | j_call
TGTGCTAGTGGTCCCCGGGTCTCTGGCGATACGCAGTATTTT | CASGPRVSGDTQYF | . | TRBV12-5 | . | TRBJ2-3
TGTGCCAGCAGTTTTACTAGCGGGCGGCCCTACGAGCAGTACTTC | CASSFTSGRPYEQYF | TRBD2 | TRBV27 | few | TRBJ2-7
TGTGCCAGCAGCCCAGGGGACAGGGCACATGGCTACACCTTC | CASSPGDRAHGYTF | TRBD1 | TRBV7-9 | . | TRBJ1-2
TGTGCCTGGAGTGTTAGCGGGAGCAAGACCCAGTACTTC | CAWSVSGSKTQYF | TRBD2 | TRBV30 | . | TRBJ2-5
TGCGCCAGCAGCCTAGGAGGTGGGGCCAACGTCCTGACTTTC | CASSLGGGANVLTF | . | TRBV5-1 | . | TRBJ2-6
TGTGCCAGCAGCTTGGGAGGGACAGGGAACGAAAAACTGTTTTTT | CASSLGGTGNEKLFF | TRBD1 | TRBV5-8 | . | TRBJ1-4
TGCAGCGTTGTCGCGGGAGGGGGAAAGCCCTACGAGCAGTACTTC | CSVVAGGGKPYEQYF | TRBD2 | TRBV29-1 | . | TRBJ2-7
TGTGCCAGCAGCTTAGGAGGGGGACTAGCGGATTACGAGCAGTACTTC | CASSLGGGLADYEQYF | TRBD2 | TRBV7-2 | . | TRBJ2-7
TGTGCCAGCAGGCTAGGGACTAGCGGATACAATGAGCAGTTCTTC | CASRLGTSGYNEQFF | TRBD2 | TRBV11-2 | . | TRBJ2-1
TGCAGTGTGGGACAGAAAGAGACCCAGTACTTC | CSVGQKETQYF | TRBD1 | TRBV20-1 | . | TRBJ2-5
TGTGCCAGCAGCTTTGGGACAGGCAATGAGCAGTTCTTC | CASSFGTGNEQFF | TRBD1 | TRBV7-3 | . | TRBJ2-1
TGTGCCAGCACGGGACAGGGTGGCAATCAGCCCCAGCATTTT | CASTGQGGNQPQHF | TRBD1 | TRBV19 | few | TRBJ1-5
TGTGCCATCAGTGTAGGGGACAGGGGAAACGAGCAGTACTTC | CAISVGDRGNEQYF | TRBD1 | TRBV10-3 | . | TRBJ2-7
TGTGCCAGCAGTTTCCTCCTGACAGGGGGCAACACTGAAGCTTTCTTT | CASSFLLTGGNTEAFF | TRBD1 | TRBV27 | . | TRBJ1-1
TGTGCCAGCACCCCGTTCCCGAACACCGGGGAGCTGTTTTTT | CASTPFPNTGELFF | . | TRBV6-1 | . | TRBJ2-2
TGTGCCAGCAGTTCCCTCGGACTAGCGGGATCGTACAATGAGCAGTTCTTC | CASSSLGLAGSYNEQFF | TRBD2 | TRBV27 | . | TRBJ2-1
TGCGCCAGCAGCCAGAGGGTTCAAGAGACCCAGTACTTC | CASSQRVQETQYF | . | TRBV4-1 | . | TRBJ2-5
TGTGCCAGCAGTTTAGACAGGGGGAACTATGGCTACACCTTC | CASSLDRGNYGYTF | TRBD1 | TRBV28 | once | TRBJ1-2
TGTGCCACCAGCCGAAGCCTCACAGATACGCAGTATTTT | CATSRSLTDTQYF | . | TRBV15 | . | TRBJ2-3